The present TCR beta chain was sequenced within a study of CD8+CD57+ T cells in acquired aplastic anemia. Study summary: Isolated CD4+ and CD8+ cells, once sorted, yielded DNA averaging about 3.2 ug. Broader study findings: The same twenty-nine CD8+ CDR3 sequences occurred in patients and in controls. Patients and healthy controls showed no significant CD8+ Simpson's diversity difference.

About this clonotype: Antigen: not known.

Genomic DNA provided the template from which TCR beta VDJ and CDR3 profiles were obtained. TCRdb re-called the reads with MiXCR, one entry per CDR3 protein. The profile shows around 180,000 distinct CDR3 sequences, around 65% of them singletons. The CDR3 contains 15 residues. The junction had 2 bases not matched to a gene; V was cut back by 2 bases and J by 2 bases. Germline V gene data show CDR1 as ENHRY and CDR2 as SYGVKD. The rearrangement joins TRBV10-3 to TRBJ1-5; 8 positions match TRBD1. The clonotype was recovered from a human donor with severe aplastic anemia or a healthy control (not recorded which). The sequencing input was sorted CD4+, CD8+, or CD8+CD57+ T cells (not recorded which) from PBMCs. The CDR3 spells CAISEGTGGNQPQHF. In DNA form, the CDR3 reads TGTGCCATCAGTGAGGGGACAGGAGGCAATCAGCCCCAGCATTTT.